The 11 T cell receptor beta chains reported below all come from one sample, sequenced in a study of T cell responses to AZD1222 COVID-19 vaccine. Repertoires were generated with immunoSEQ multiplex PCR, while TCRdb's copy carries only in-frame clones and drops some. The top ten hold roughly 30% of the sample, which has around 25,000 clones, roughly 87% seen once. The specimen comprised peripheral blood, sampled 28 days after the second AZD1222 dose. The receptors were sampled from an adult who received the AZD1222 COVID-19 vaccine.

The CDR3 region has the DNA TGTGCTGGGGTTCAGGCGACTAATGAAAAACTGTTTTTT. Translating it yields CAGVQATNEKLFF. The chain links TRBV30 to TRBJ1-4; D unresolved. This CDR3 has 13 residues. Per germline, CDR1 GTSNPN and CDR2 SVGIG (reference sequence).

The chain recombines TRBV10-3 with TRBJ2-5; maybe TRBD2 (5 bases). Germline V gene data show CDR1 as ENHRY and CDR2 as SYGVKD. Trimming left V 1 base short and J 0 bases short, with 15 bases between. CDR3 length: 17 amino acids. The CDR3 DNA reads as TGTGCCATCAGTGAGTTTTGGGGTAGCGCCAACCAAGAGACCCAGTACTTC. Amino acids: CAISEFWGSANQETQYF.

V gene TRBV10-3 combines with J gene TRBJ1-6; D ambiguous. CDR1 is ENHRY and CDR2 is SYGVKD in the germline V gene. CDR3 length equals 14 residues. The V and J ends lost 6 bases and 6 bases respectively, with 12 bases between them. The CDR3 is CAIRTDNGNSPLHF. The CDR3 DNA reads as TGTGCCATCAGAACAGACAATGGTAATTCACCCCTCCACTTT.

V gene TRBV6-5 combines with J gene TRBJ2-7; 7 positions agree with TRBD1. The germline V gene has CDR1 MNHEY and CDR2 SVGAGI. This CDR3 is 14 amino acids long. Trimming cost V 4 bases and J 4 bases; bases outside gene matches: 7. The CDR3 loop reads CASSFNRGEYEQYF. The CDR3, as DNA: TGTGCCAGCAGTTTTAACAGGGGAGAGTACGAGCAGTACTTC.

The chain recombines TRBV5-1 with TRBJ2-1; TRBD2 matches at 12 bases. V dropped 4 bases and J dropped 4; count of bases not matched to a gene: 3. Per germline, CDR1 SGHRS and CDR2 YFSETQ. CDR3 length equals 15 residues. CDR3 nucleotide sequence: TGCGCCAGCAGCACCGGGACTAGCGGGTACAATGAGCAGTTCTTC. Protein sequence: CASSTGTSGYNEQFF.

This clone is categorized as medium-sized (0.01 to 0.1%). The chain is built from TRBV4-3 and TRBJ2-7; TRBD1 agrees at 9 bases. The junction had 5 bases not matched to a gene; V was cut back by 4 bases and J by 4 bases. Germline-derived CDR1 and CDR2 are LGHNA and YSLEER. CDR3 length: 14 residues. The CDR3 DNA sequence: TGCGCCAGCAGCCCTTCGGGACAGGGATACGAGCAGTACTTC. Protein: CASSPSGQGYEQYF.

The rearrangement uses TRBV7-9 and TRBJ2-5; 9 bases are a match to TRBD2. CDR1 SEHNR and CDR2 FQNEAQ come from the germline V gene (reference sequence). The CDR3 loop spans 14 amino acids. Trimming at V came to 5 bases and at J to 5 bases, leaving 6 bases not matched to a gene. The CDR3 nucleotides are TGTGCCAGCAGCAGTAGCGGGAGCGCCGAGACCCAGTACTTC. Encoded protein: CASSSSGSAETQYF. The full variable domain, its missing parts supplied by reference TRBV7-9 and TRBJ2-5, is DTGVSQNPRHKITKRGQNVTFRCDPISEHNRLYWYRQTLGQGPEFLTYFQNEAQLEKSRLLSDRFSAERPKGSFSTLEIQRTEQGDSAMYLCASSSSGSAETQYFGPGTRLLVL.

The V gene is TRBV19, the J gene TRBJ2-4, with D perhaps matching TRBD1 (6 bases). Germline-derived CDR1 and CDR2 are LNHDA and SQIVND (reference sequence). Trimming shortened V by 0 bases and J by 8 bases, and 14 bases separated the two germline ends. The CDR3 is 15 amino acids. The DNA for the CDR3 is TGTGCCAGTAGTATAGATCAAGGGGGAGAGGACATTCAGTACTTC. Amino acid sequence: CASSIDQGGEDIQYF.

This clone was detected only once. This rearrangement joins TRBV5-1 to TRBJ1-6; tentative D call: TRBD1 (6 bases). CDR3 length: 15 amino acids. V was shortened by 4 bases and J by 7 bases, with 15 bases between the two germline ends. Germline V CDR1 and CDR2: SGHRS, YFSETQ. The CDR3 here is CASSPVGGRNSPLHF. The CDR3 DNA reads TGCGCCAGCAGCCCGGTTGGGGGCAGGAATTCACCCCTCCACTTT.

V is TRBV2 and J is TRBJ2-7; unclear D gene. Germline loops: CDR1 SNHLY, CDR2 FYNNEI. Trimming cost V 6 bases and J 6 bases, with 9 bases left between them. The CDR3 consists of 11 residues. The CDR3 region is CASRRYLEQYF. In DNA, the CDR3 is TGTGCCAGCAGAAGGTACCTCGAGCAGTACTTC. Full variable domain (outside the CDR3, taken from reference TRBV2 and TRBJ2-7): EPEVTQTPSHQVTQMGQEVILRCVPISNHLYFYWYRQILGQKVEFLVSFYNNEISEKSEIFDDQFSVERPDGSNFTLKIRSTKLEDSAMYFCASRRYLEQYFGPGTRLTVT.

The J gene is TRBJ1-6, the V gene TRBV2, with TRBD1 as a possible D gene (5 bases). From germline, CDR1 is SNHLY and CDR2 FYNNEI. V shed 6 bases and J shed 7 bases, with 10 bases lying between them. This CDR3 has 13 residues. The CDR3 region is CASRGEFNSPLHF. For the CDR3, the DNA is TGTGCCAGCAGGGGGGAGTTCAATTCACCCCTCCACTTT.